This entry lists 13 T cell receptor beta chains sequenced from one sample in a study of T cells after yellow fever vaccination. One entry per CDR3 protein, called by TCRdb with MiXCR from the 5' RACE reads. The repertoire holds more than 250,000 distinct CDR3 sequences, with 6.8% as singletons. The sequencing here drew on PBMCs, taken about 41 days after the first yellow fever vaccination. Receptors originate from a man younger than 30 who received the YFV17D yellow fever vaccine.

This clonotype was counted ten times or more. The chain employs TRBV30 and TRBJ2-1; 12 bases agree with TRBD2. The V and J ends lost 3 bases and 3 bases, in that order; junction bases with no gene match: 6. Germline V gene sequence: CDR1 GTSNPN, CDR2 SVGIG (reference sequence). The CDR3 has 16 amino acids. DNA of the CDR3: TGTGCCTGGAGCCCCAGGACTAGCGGGGTCTACAATGAGCAGTTCTTC. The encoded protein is CAWSPRTSGVYNEQFF.

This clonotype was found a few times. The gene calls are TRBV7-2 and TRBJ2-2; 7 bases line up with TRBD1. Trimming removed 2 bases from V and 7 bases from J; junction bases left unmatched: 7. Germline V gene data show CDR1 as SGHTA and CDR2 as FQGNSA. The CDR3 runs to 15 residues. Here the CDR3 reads CASSLWTGRGGELFF. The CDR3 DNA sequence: TGTGCCAGCAGCTTATGGACAGGTCGAGGCGGGGAGCTGTTTTTT.

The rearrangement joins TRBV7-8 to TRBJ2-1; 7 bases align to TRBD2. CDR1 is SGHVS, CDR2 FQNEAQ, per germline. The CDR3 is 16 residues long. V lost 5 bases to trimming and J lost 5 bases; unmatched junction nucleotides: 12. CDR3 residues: CASSLPLGLGHNEQFF. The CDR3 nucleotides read TGTGCCAGCAGCCTACCCCTCGGACTAGGACACAATGAGCAGTTCTTC.

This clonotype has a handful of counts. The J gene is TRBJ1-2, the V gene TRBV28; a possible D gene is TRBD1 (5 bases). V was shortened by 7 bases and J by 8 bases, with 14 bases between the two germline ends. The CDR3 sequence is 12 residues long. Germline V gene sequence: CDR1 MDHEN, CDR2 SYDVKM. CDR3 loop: CASNVPGDGYTF. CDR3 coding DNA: TGTGCCAGCAACGTACCCGGGGACGGCTACACCTTC.

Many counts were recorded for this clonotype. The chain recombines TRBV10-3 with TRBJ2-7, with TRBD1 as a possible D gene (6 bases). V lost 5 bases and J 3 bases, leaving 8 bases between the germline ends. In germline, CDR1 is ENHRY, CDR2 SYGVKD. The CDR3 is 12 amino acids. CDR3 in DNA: TGTGCCATCAGTCCGACAGGCTACGAGCAGTACGTC. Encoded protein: CAISPTGYEQYV.

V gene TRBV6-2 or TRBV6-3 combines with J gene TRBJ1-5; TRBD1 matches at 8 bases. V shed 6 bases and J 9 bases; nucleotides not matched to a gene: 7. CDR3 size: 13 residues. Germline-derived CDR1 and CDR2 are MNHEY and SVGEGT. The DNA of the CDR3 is TGTGCCAGCAGGTTGCAGGGGGCAAGGCCCCAGCATTTT. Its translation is CASRLQGARPQHF.

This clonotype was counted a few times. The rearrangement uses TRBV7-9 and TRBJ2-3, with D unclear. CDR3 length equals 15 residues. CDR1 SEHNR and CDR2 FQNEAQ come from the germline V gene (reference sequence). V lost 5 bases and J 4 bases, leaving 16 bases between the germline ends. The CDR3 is CASSRTRIVADTQYF. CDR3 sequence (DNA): TGTGCCAGCAGCCGGACCCGGATTGTGGCAGATACGCAGTATTTT.

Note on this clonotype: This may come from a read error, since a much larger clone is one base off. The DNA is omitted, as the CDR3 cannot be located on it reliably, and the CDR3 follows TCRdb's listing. This CDR3 is CASSQDLQRGSDTQYF. V and J are TRBV4-3 and TRBJ2-3. Per germline, CDR1 LGHNA and CDR2 YSLEER. The CDR3 numbers 16 amino acids, ends counted.

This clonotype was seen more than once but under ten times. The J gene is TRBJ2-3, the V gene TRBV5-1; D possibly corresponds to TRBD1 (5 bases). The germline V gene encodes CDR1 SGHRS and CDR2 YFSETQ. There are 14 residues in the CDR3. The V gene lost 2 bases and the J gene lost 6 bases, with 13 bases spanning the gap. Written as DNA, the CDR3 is TGCGCCAGCAGCTTACGGATTGGGGCCGATACGCAGTATTTT. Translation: CASSLRIGADTQYF.

The CDR3 DNA reads as TGTGCCAGCAGCCAGAGGACAGGGGGCCTCACAGATACGCAGTATTTT. It is translated as CASSQRTGGLTDTQYF. The V gene is TRBV28, the J gene TRBJ2-3; 11 nucleotides line up with TRBD1. The CDR3 runs to 16 residues. Germline CDR1 is MDHEN and CDR2 is SYDVKM. With V trimmed by 6 bases and J by 2 bases, 7 bases remained unmatched.

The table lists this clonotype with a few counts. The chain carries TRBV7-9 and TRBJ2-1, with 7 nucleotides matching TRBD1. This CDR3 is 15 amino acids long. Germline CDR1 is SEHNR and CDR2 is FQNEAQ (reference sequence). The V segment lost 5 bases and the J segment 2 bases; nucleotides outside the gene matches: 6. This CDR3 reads CASSGTGVPYNEQFF. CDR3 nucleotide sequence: TGTGCCAGCAGCGGAACAGGGGTGCCCTACAATGAGCAGTTCTTC.

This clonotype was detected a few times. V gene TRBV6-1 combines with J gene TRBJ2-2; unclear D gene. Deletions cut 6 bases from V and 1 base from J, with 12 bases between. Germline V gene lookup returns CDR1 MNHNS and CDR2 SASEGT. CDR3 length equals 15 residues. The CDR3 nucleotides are TGTGCCAGCAGCCTGTTGTCCTGGAACACCGGGGAGCTGTTTTTT. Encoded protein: CASSLLSWNTGELFF.

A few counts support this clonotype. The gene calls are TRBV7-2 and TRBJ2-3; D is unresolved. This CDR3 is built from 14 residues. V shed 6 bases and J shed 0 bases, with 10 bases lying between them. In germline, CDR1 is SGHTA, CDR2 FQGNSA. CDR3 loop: CASRLRPSTDTQYF. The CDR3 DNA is TGTGCCAGCAGGCTTCGACCGAGCACAGATACGCAGTATTTT.